This T cell receptor beta chain was retrieved from a study of T cell responses to AZD1222 COVID-19 vaccine. Trimming removed 5 bases from V and 4 bases from J, with 9 bases in between. Germline V CDR1 and CDR2: SQVTM, ANQGSEA. CDR3 length: 11 amino acids. The table came from immunoSEQ multiplex PCR; TCRdb's copy has only in-frame clones and leaves some out. The sample contains about 150,000 clones, 80% to 95% of which appear only once. Points from the study as a whole: Once two AZD1222 doses were given, Spike-specific TCR breadth and depth went up.

Regarding this clone: The antigen is unknown.

This rearrangement joins TRBV29-1 to TRBJ2-7, with D possibly matching TRBD1 (6 bases). The specimen was peripheral blood, collected 28 days after the second AZD1222 dose. This sequence originates from an adult who received the AZD1222 COVID-19 vaccine. The CDR3, as DNA: TGCAGCGTTCAGGGGCTATACGAGCAGTACTTC. It encodes CSVQGLYEQYF.